The TCR beta chain under discussion was sequenced for a study of T cell changes during pregnancy in multiple sclerosis. V gave up 4 bases and J gave up 8 bases, with 15 bases separating them. Germline V CDR1 and CDR2: SGHDT, YYEEEE. The CDR3 is made up of 13 amino acids. The repertoire was sequenced with immunoSEQ multiplex PCR; TCRdb's copy has only in-frame clones and lacks some. The table has about 54,000 clones, 75% to 95% seen once. This sequence was found in a female donor in good health, enrolled as a control in a pregnancy study. The sample consisted of peripheral blood, taken after pregnancy. J is TRBJ1-1 and V is TRBV5-6; tentative D call: TRBD1 (6 bases). In DNA, the CDR3 is TGTGCCAGCAGCCACGATGGCGACAGGGAAGCTTTCTTT. It yields the protein CASSHDGDREAFF.